This TCR beta chain was sequenced during a study of blood T cell repertoires in COVID-19. Turning to the study itself: The United States, Italy and Spain supplied acute and convalescent COVID-19 samples. PBMCs, B-cell-depleted T cells, or T cells provided the cDNA or gDNA that made up the material.

Clones were read by immunoSEQ multiplex PCR, and TCRdb kept only the in-frame ones, dropping some. The top ten clones hold around 5.3% of a sample with about 78,000 clones, approximately 86% of them seen once. CDR1 and CDR2 from the germline V gene are SNHLY and FYNNEI. The CDR3 extends over 12 amino acids. Trimming left V 4 bases short and J 4 bases short, with 5 bases between. The chain joins TRBV2 to TRBJ2-1; D not certain. The clonotype was recovered from a man aged 50 or older with active or convalescent COVID-19. Input material: peripheral blood. The CDR3, as DNA: TGTGCCAGCAGTGCGCGGTACAATGAGCAGTTCTTC. Translation gives CASSARYNEQFF.